One and the same sample provided the 13 T cell receptor beta chains below, sequenced in a study of blood T cell repertoires in COVID-19. Clones were read by immunoSEQ multiplex PCR, and TCRdb kept only the in-frame ones, dropping some. The table lists about 200,000 clones, 94% of them singletons. The source material was peripheral blood. The receptors originated from a man aged 30-40 years with COVID-19, enrolled during active disease.

The V call is TRBV30, the J call TRBJ1-5; 9 bases align to TRBD1. Germline CDR1 GTSNPN, CDR2 SVGIG (reference sequence). V lost 2 bases, J lost 4 bases, and 3 bases stayed unmatched. The CDR3 is 14 amino acids. The CDR3 loop is CAWSIGTGNQPQHF. CDR3 in DNA: TGTGCCTGGAGTATCGGGACAGGGAATCAGCCCCAGCATTTT.

The genes are TRBV5-1 and TRBJ2-7; 7 nucleotides line up with TRBD1. Looked up from germline, CDR1 is SGHRS and CDR2 is YFSETQ. With 0 bases clipped from V and 4 bases from J, the junction kept 4 bases outside the gene matches. The CDR3 contains 14 residues. Here the CDR3 DNA reads TGCGCCAGCAGCTTGGACCAGGGGGAATACGAGCAGTACTTC. It encodes CASSLDQGEYEQYF.

The CDR3 coding sequence is TGTGCCAGCAGCGTAGGCTCAGGGGCGCTTGGGGATGAGCAGTTCTTC. This encodes CASSVGSGALGDEQFF. This chain links TRBV9 with TRBJ2-1, with D maybe TRBD1 (6 bases). Germline V lookup: CDR1 SGDLS, CDR2 YYNGEE. Between the trimmed V and J ends, which lost 0 bases and 8 bases, there was a span of 18 bases. The CDR3 covers 16 residues.

The chain is built from TRBV10-3 and TRBJ1-1; weak D call: TRBD1 (6 bases). The CDR3 sequence is 14 residues long. Germline V CDR1 and CDR2: ENHRY, SYGVKD. V lost 4 bases, J lost 0 bases, and 9 bases lay in between. The CDR3 region is CAISGTDLNTEAFF. The CDR3 DNA follows: TGTGCCATCAGTGGGACAGATTTGAACACTGAAGCTTTCTTT.

The CDR3 DNA sequence: TGTGCCTGGAGTGTTGAGTTCTCCGAGTATGGCTACACCTTC. It codes for CAWSVEFSEYGYTF. This chain connects TRBV30 to TRBJ1-2, with D unclear. The CDR3 spans 14 residues. Trimming left V 0 bases short and J 5 bases short, with 13 bases between. Germline V gene data show CDR1 as GTSNPN and CDR2 as SVGIG (reference sequence). Combining the CDR3 with reference TRBV30 and TRBJ1-2 gives the whole variable domain SQTIHQWPATLVQPVGSPLSLECTVEGTSNPNLYWYRQAAGRGLQLLFYSVGIGQISSEVPQNLSASRPQDRQFILSSKKLLLSDSGFYLCAWSVEFSEYGYTFGSGTRLTVV.

V is TRBV5-1 and J is TRBJ2-5; D gene ambiguous. This CDR3 spans 13 amino acids. Trimming stripped 3 bases from V and 5 bases from J, with 11 bases between. Germline lookup yields CDR1 SGHRS and CDR2 YFSETQ. CDR3 residues: CASSSTLGETQYF. The CDR3 nucleotides are TGCGCCAGCAGCTCGACCCTCGGGGAGACCCAGTACTTC.

The chain is built from TRBV6-5 and TRBJ1-1, with TRBD1 matching 8 bases. The length of the CDR3 is 14 residues. The V and J ends lost 7 bases and 6 bases, in that order; junction bases with no gene match: 10. The germline gives CDR1 MNHEY, CDR2 SVGAGI. The CDR3 nucleotides are TGTGCCAGCAAGAAGACAGGGGATAGTGCTGAAGCTTTCTTT. Its translation is CASKKTGDSAEAFF.

The V gene is TRBV28, the J gene TRBJ1-1; 7 bases are a match to TRBD1. Germline CDR1 MDHEN, CDR2 SYDVKM. Trimming at V came to 4 bases and at J to 3 bases, leaving 5 bases not matched to a gene. The CDR3 covers 14 residues. CDR3 nucleotides: TGTGCCAGCAGTTCGCACGACAGGGACACTGAAGCTTTCTTT. This translates into CASSSHDRDTEAFF.

The chain has TRBV3-1 (or the pseudogene TRBV3-2) and TRBJ2-1, with 8 bases identical to TRBD2. Germline CDR1 and CDR2: LGHDT and YNNKEL (reference sequence). V was clipped by 1 base and J by 2 bases; unmatched bases: 4. The CDR3 length is 16 residues. CDR3 protein: CASSQVAGGTYNEQFF. The CDR3 bases are TGTGCCAGCAGCCAAGTGGCGGGGGGAACCTACAATGAGCAGTTCTTC.

The rearrangement links TRBV5-4 to TRBJ1-6; D perhaps matches TRBD1 (5 bases). The germline V gene has CDR1 SGHNT and CDR2 YYREEE (reference sequence). The CDR3 is 15 residues long. V dropped 0 bases and J dropped 10 bases, with 14 bases sitting between them. CDR3 coding DNA: TGTGCCAGCAGCTTGGATGTCAGGGAAAACTCACCCCTCCACTTT. The encoded protein is CASSLDVRENSPLHF. The entire variable domain, with the rest obtained from reference TRBV5-4 and TRBJ1-6, is as follows: ETGVTQSPTHLIKTRGQQVTLRCSSQSGHNTVSWYQQALGQGPQFIFQYYREEENGRGNFPPRFSGLQFPNYSSELNVNALELDDSALYLCASSLDVRENSPLHFGNGTRLTVT.

CDR3 residues: CASSQEGPWPQHF. DNA of the CDR3: TGTGCCAGCAGCCAAGAGGGCCCATGGCCCCAGCATTTT. J is TRBJ1-5 and V is TRBV14; unclear D gene. V was clipped by 0 bases and J by 9 bases, with 9 bases between them. This CDR3 spans 13 amino acids. The germline V gene encodes CDR1 SGHDN and CDR2 FVKESK.

The V and J genes are TRBV9 and TRBJ2-1, with 7 bases lining up with TRBD2. V shed 0 bases, J shed 7 bases, and the junction held 7 bases outside the gene matches. CDR1 SGDLS and CDR2 YYNGEE come from the germline V gene. The CDR3 extends over 15 amino acids. CDR3 nucleotide sequence: TGTGCCAGCAGCGTAGAATGGGGGGGTTGGAATGAGCAGTTCTTC. Translation gives CASSVEWGGWNEQFF. Full variable domain (remainder filled in from reference TRBV9 and TRBJ2-1): DSGVTQTPKHLITATGQRVTLRCSPRSGDLSVYWYQQSLDQGLQFLIQYYNGEERAKGNILERFSAQQFPDLHSELNLSSLELGDSALYFCASSVEWGGWNEQFFGPGTRLTVL.

V gene TRBV7-3 combines with J gene TRBJ1-4; D remains unclear. V gave up 5 bases and J gave up 15 bases, with 16 bases separating them. CDR1 and CDR2 from the germline V gene are SGHTA and FQGTGA. The CDR3 covers 12 residues. The CDR3 here is CASSPVMRLVFF. The CDR3 DNA reads TGTGCCAGCAGCCCGGTGATGAGGTTAGTGTTTTTT.